This T cell receptor beta chain is from a study of T-cell memory formation after mild COVID-19. Study details: Among the donors, TCR clusters were largely specific to each donor. Study findings and constraints: Shrinking CD4+ clones resided mostly in CM and EM, and CD8+ ones in EMRA. Second-wave clones peaking on day 37 lacked confirmed SARS-CoV-2 specificity.

Employing constant-segment primers, 5'RACE generated TCR alpha and TCR beta cDNA libraries bearing sample barcodes and UMIs. In TCRdb, the 5' RACE reads were re-called with MiXCR into one record per CDR3 protein. The sample has around 60,000 distinct CDR3 sequences, over 7.5% seen once. In the case of this clonotype: The antigen remains undetermined.

Material for sequencing was PBMCs or a T cell subset sorted from them (not recorded which). The sequence came from a young man who had mild COVID-19 (a few samples of this study predate the infection). Cell type and time point are not known.

The chain's CDR3 is CASSLASGGNYGYTF. The DNA of the CDR3 is TGTGCCAGCAGCTTAGCGTCAGGGGGCAACTATGGCTACACCTTC. The rearrangement joins TRBV7-2 to TRBJ1-2, with 8 bases lining up with TRBD1. The CDR3 totals 15 residues. Germline CDR1 SGHTA, CDR2 FQGNSA. The junction had 2 bases not matched to a gene; V was cut back by 0 bases and J by 2 bases.